The 11 T cell receptor beta chains presented below share a single source sample, sequenced in a study of T cells after posttransplantation cyclophosphamide. Clones were sequenced by immunoSEQ multiplex PCR, and TCRdb holds only the in-frame ones, with some missing. The repertoire consists of some 40,000 clones, none detected only once. Sequencing used PBMCs. These receptor sequences come from a woman in her forties or fifties in good health and a related stem cell transplant donor.

This clone occurred many times. The J gene is TRBJ1-5, the V gene TRBV5-1, with D perhaps matching TRBD1 (6 bases). V shed 0 bases and J shed 4 bases, with 11 bases lying between them. Germline CDR1 and CDR2: SGHRS and YFSETQ. This CDR3 has 15 residues. The CDR3 DNA follows: TGCGCCAGCAGCTTGGGGGGGCGGATTAATCAGCCCCAGCATTTT. Translation: CASSLGGRINQPQHF. The full variable domain, rest sourced from reference TRBV5-1 and TRBJ1-5, is KAGVTQTPRYLIKTRGQQVTLSCSPISGHRSVSWYQQTPGQGLQFLFEYFSETQRNKGNFPGRFSGRQFSNSRSEMNVSTLELGDSALYLCASSLGGRINQPQHFGDGTRLSIL.

This clone appeared many times. The chain recombines TRBV5-4 with TRBJ2-1; D uncertain. The CDR3 has 13 amino acids. Germline CDR1 SGHNT, CDR2 YYREEE (reference sequence). V lost 1 base to trimming and J lost 9 bases, with 11 bases between them. CDR3 DNA: TGTGCCAGCAGCTTGTTCGACTTGCGTGAGCAGTTCTTC. Amino acid sequence: CASSLFDLREQFF. The whole variable domain, filled in from reference TRBV5-4 and TRBJ2-1, reads ETGVTQSPTHLIKTRGQQVTLRCSSQSGHNTVSWYQQALGQGPQFIFQYYREEENGRGNFPPRFSGLQFPNYSSELNVNALELDDSALYLCASSLFDLREQFFGPGTRLTVL.

In this sample, this clone turned up many times. The chain is built from TRBV2 and TRBJ1-5, with 7 bases aligning to TRBD1. CDR1 is SNHLY and CDR2 is FYNNEI in the germline V gene. CDR3 length: 14 amino acids. V shed 6 bases, J shed 7 bases, and the junction held 9 bases outside the gene matches. The CDR3 sequence: CASSEGPQGQPQHF. The CDR3 region has the DNA TGTGCCAGCAGCGAGGGCCCACAGGGGCAGCCCCAGCATTTT.

This clone was found many times. The rearrangement links TRBV18 to TRBJ2-1; 8 positions agree with TRBD2. This CDR3 comprises 16 residues. J gave up 2 bases and V 3 bases, and 6 bases lay outside the gene matches. In germline, CDR1 is KGHSH, CDR2 LQKENI. The CDR3 spells CASSPRGGPPYNEQFF. CDR3 DNA: TGTGCCAGCTCACCCCGCGGGGGGCCACCCTACAATGAGCAGTTCTTC.

This clone came up many times. J is TRBJ1-2 and V is TRBV2, with D uncertain. The V end was cut by 8 bases, the J end by 2 bases, with 12 bases between. CDR1 is SNHLY, CDR2 FYNNEI, per germline. This CDR3 has 13 amino acids. In nucleotides, the CDR3 is TGTGCCAGCGTGGTCCTCAGAAACTATGGCTACACCTTC. Its protein is CASVVLRNYGYTF.

As concerns this clone: This may arise from a read error, as a much more abundant clone is one base away. The chain links TRBV7-9 to TRBJ1-1, with 8 bases fitting TRBD1. After removal of 2 bases from V and 4 bases from J, the junction contained 0 bases not matched to a gene. The CDR3 contains 13 residues. CDR1 and CDR2 (germline): SEHNR, FQNEAQ (reference sequence). The CDR3 protein is CASSLTGGTEAFF. CDR3 in DNA: TGTGCCAGCAGCTTAACAGGGGGCACTGAAGCTTTCTTT.

The chain uses TRBV6-5 and TRBJ1-1; no reliable D call. Germline V gene lookup returns CDR1 MNHEY and CDR2 SVGAGI. This CDR3 spans 13 amino acids. V gave up 0 bases and J gave up 8 bases, with 10 bases separating them. In DNA, the CDR3 is TGTGCCAGCAGTTACTCGGGAGATAGAGAAGCTTTCTTT. This encodes CASSYSGDREAFF.

This clone was seen at least ten times. The chain recombines TRBV7-9 with TRBJ2-7; a weak D match, TRBD1 (5 bases). This CDR3 is 13 amino acids long. The ends were cut back, 5 bases at V and 5 bases at J, with 13 bases in the middle. Germline CDR1 is SEHNR and CDR2 is FQNEAQ (reference sequence). The CDR3 is CASSGDSGHEQYF. CDR3 DNA: TGTGCCAGCAGCGGCGATTCAGGGCACGAGCAGTACTTC.

CDR3 coding DNA: TGTGCCAGCAGACTAGCGGGGGGCCGCACAGATACGCAGTATTTT. As protein: CASRLAGGRTDTQYF. The V and J genes are TRBV5-4 and TRBJ2-3; 12 bases fit TRBD2. V shed 5 bases, J shed 1 base, and the junction held 2 bases outside the gene matches. The CDR3 is 15 residues long. Germline V gene sequence: CDR1 SGHNT, CDR2 YYREEE (reference sequence).

In its sample, this clone was seen many times. This sequence joins TRBV4-3 and TRBJ1-4; TRBD1 matches at 7 bases. The CDR3 sequence is 14 residues long. CDR1 and CDR2 (germline): LGHNA, YSLEER. V lost 4 bases to trimming and J lost 5 bases; unmatched junction nucleotides: 4. CDR3 nucleotide sequence: TGCGCCAGCAGCCGCGGGACAGAGAATGAAAAACTGTTTTTT. Translated, it gives CASSRGTENEKLFF.

There are many counts of this clone. J is TRBJ1-4 and V is TRBV9; no firm D call. Looked up from germline, CDR1 is SGDLS and CDR2 is YYNGEE. CDR3 size: 15 residues. V was trimmed by 0 bases and J by 7 bases, leaving 13 bases between them. The CDR3 bases are TGTGCCAGCAGCGTAGGCCCCTCAGAGGGTGAAAAACTGTTTTTT. Its translation: CASSVGPSEGEKLFF.